This T cell receptor beta chain was sequenced in a study of cytomegalovirus exposure and HLA in healthy donors. Study results and caveats: Compared with the approximately 700-donor mean, an Asian-associated ancestry cluster reportedly had fewer N-insertions, according to a later analysis. Cytomegalovirus-associated TCR beta chains were listed, numbering 164. Reports state that TCR beta sequences accurately predicted most subjects' HLA-A and HLA-B alleles.

The study ran its PCR with 60 Vbeta and 13 Jbeta primers. Assay used: immunoSEQ multiplex PCR; TCRdb lists only in-frame clones, some missing. Among over 100,000 clones listed, about three quarters were seen once. Of note for this clone: Its antigen is currently unknown.

With 2 bases removed from V and 2 bases from J, the gap between germline ends came to 9 bases. Germline V gene lookup returns CDR1 GTSNPN and CDR2 SVGIG (reference sequence). The CDR3 is made up of 13 amino acids. Sequenced material: PBMCs. The origin of this receptor is a woman in her 30s in good health and CMV-seropositive. This chain connects TRBV30 to TRBJ1-1; D not certain. As DNA, the CDR3 is TGTGCCTGGAGTACCGGGAGTAACACTGAAGCTTTCTTT. It translates to CAWSTGSNTEAFF.